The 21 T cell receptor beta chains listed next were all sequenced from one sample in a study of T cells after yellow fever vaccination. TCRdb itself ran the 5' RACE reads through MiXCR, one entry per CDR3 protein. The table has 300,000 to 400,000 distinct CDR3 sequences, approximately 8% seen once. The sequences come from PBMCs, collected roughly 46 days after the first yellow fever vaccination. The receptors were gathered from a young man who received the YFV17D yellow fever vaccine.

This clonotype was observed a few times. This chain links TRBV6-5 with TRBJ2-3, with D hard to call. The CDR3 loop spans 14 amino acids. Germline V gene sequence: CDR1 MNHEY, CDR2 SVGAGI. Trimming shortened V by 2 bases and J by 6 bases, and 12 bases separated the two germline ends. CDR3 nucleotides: TGTGCCAGCAGTTACCCCGGGTTGCTGGATACGCAGTATTTT. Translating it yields CASSYPGLLDTQYF.

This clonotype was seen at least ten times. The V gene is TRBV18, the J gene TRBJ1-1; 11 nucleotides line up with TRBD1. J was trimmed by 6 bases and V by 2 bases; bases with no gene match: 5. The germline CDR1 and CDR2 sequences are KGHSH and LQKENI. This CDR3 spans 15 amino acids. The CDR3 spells CASSPGQGATAEAFF. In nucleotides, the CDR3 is TGTGCCAGCTCACCAGGACAGGGGGCGACCGCTGAAGCTTTCTTT.

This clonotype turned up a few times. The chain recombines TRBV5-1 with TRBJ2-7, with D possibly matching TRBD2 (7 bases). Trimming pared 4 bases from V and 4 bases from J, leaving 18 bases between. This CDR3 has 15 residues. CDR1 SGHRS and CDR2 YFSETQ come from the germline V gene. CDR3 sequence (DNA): TGCGCCAGCAGCCCGTCTGAGGGGGGGCTTTACGAGCAGTACGTC. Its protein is CASSPSEGGLYEQYV.

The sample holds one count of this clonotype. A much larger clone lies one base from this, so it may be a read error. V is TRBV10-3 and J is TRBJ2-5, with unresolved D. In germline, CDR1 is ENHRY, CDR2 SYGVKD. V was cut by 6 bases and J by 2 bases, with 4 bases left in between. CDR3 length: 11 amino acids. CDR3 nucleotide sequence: TGTGCCATCAGGGGTCAAGAGACCCAGTACTTC. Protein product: CAIRGQETQYF.

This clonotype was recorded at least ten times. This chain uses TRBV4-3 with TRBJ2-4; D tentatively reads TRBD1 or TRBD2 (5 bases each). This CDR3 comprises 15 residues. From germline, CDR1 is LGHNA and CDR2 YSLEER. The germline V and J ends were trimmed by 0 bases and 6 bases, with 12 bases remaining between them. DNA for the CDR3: TGCGCCAGCAGCCAAGATGGGGGATGGGGAAACATTCAGTACTTC. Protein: CASSQDGGWGNIQYF.

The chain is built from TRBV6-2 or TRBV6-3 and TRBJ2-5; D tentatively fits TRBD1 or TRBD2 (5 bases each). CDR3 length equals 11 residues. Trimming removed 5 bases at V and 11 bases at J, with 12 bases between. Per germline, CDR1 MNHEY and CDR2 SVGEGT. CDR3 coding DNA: TGTGCCAGCAGTGCGGCCGGGACGCAGTACTTC. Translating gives CASSAAGTQYF.

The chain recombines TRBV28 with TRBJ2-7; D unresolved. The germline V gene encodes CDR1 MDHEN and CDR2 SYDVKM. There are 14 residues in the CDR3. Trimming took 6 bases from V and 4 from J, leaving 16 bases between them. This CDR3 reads CASSRRFIGYEQYF. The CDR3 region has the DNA TGTGCCAGCAGCCGCCGGTTTATTGGGTACGAGCAGTACTTC.

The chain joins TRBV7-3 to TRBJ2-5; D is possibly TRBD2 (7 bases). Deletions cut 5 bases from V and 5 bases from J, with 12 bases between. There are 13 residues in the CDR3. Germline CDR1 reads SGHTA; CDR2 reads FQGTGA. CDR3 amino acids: CASSGGASETQYF. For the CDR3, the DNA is TGTGCCAGCAGCGGGGGGGCTTCGGAGACCCAGTACTTC.

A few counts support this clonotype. CDR3: CASSHSGQSQETQYF. In nucleotides, the CDR3 is TGCGCCAGCAGCCATTCAGGACAGAGCCAAGAGACCCAGTACTTC. The rearrangement links TRBV4-1 to TRBJ2-5, with a tentative D call TRBD1 (6 bases). The CDR3 runs 15 residues. With 3 bases removed from V and 1 base from J, the gap between germline ends came to 12 bases. Per the germline V gene, CDR1 is MGHRA and CDR2 is YSYEKL.

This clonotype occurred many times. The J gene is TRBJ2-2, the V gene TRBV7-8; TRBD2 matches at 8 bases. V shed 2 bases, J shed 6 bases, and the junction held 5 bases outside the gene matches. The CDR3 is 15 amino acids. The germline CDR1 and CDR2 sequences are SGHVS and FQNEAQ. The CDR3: CASSLRTSPAGELFF. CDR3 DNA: TGTGCCAGCAGCTTAAGGACTAGCCCTGCCGGGGAGCTGTTTTTT.

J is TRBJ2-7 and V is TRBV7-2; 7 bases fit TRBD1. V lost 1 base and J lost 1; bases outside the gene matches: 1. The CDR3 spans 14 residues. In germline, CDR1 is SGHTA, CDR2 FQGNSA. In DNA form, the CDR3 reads TGTGCCAGCAGCTTAGGGACAGGATCCTACGAGCAGTACGTC. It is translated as CASSLGTGSYEQYV.

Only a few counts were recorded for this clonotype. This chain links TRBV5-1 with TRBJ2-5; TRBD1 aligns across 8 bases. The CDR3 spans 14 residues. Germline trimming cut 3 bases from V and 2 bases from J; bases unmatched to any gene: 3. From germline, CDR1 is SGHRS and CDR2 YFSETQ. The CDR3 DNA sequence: TGCGCCAGCAGCTGGCAGGGGGCTCAAGAGACCCAGTACTTC. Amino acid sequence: CASSWQGAQETQYF.

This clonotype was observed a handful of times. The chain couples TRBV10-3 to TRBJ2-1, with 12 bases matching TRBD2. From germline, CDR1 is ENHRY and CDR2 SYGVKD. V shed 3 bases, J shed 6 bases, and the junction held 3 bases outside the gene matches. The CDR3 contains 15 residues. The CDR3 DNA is TGTGCCATCAGTGATGGGACTAGCGGGTCCAATGAGCAGTTCTTC. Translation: CAISDGTSGSNEQFF.

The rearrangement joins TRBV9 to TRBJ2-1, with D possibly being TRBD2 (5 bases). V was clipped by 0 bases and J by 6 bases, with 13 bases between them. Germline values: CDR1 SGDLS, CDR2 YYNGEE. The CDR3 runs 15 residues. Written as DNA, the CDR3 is TGTGCCAGCAGCGTAGGCTGGGGTAGCGCCAATGAGCAGTTCTTC. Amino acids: CASSVGWGSANEQFF.

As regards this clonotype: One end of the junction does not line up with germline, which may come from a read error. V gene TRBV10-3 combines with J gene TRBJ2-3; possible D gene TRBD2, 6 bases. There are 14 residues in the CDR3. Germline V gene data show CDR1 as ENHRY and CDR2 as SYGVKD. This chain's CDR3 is CAISLTTSTYTQYF. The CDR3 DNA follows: TGTGCCATCAGCCTGACAACTAGCACATATACGCAGTATTTT.

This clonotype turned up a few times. Written as DNA, the CDR3 is TGTGCCAGCAGTTACTCTGGCAGGGGCGGGGATACGCAGTATTTT. This sequence encodes CASSYSGRGGDTQYF. The chain uses TRBV6-5 and TRBJ2-3, with D perhaps TRBD1 (6 bases). V lost 0 bases, J lost 6 bases, and 13 bases lay in between. Per the germline V gene, CDR1 is MNHEY and CDR2 is SVGAGI. The CDR3 contains 15 residues.

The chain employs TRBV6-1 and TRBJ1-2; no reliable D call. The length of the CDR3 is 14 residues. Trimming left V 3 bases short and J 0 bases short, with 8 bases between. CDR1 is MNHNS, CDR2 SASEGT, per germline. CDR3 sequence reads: CASSESVANYGYTF. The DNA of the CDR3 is TGTGCCAGCAGTGAGTCAGTAGCTAACTATGGCTACACCTTC.

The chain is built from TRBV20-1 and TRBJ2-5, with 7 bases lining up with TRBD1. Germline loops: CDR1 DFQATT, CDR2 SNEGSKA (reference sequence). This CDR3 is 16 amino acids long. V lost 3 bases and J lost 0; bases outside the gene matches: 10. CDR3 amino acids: CSASSRDSWYQETQYF. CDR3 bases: TGCAGTGCTAGCTCAAGGGACAGTTGGTACCAAGAGACCCAGTACTTC.

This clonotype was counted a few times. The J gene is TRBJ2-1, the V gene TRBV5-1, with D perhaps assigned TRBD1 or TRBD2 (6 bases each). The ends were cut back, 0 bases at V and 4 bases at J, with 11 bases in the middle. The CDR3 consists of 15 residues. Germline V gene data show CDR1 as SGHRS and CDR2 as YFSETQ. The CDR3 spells CASSLVGGRYNEQFF. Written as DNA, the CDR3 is TGCGCCAGCAGCTTGGTCGGGGGCAGATACAATGAGCAGTTCTTC.

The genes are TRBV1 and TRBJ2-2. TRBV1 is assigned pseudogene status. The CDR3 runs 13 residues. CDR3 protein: CTSSQDRTGELFF. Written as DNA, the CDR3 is TGCACCAGCAGCCAAGATAGGACCGGGGAGCTGTTTTTT.

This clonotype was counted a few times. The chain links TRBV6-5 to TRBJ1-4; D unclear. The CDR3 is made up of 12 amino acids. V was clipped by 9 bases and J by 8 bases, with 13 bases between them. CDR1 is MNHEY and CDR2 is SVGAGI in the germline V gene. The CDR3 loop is CASSPGWEKLFF. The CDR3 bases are TGTGCCAGTTCCCCGGGGTGGGAAAAACTGTTTTTT.